This T cell receptor (beta chain) was profiled in a study of blood T cell repertoires in COVID-19. Profiling relied on immunoSEQ multiplex PCR, and the TCRdb table lists in-frame clones only, not all of them. This sample has 160,000 or so clones, with approximately 80% found just once. Germline assignment: CDR1 MNHEY and CDR2 SVGAGI. V lost 7 bases, J lost 2 bases, and 5 bases stayed unmatched. CDR3 length equals 14 residues. This sequence was found in a human donor in a cohort sampled during active COVID-19. The sample comprised peripheral blood. The rearrangement joins TRBV6-5 to TRBJ2-7; 10 nucleotides agree with TRBD1. The CDR3 bases are TGTGCCAGCACCTGGGGGACAGGGGCCTACGAGCAGTACTTC. Translated: CASTWGTGAYEQYF.